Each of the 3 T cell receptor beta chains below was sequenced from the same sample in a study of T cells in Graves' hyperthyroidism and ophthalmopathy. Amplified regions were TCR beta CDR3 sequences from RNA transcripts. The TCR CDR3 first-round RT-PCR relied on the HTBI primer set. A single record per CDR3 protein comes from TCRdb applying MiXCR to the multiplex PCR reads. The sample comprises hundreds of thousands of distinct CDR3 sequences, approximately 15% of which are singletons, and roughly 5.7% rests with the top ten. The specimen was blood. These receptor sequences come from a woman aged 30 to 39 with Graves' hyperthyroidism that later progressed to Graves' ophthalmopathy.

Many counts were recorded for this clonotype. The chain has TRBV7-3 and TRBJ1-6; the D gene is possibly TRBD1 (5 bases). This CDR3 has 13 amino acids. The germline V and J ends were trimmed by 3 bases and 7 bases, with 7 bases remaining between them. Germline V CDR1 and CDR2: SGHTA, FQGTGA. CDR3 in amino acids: CASSLGPNSPLHF. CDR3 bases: TGTGCCAGCAGCTTGGGGCCAAATTCACCCCTCCACTTT.

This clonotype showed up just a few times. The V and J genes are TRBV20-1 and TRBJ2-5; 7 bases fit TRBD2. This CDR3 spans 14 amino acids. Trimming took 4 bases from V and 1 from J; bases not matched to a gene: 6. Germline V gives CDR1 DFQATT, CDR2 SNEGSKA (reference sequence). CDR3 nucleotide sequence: TGCAGTGCTACCGTAGCGGGCTTCCAAGAGACCCAGTACTTC. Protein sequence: CSATVAGFQETQYF.

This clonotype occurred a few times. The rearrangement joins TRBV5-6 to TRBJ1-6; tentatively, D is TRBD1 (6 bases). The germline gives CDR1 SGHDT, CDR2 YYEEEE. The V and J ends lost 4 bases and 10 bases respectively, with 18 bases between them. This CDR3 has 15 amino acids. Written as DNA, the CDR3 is TGTGCCAGCAGCCCCCGGGACCGAGGGGGGTCACCCCTCCACTTT. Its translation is CASSPRDRGGSPLHF.